Below are 19 T cell receptor beta chains sequenced from a single sample in a study of cytomegalovirus exposure and HLA in healthy donors. This table comes from immunoSEQ multiplex PCR, and its TCRdb copy is limited to in-frame clones, with some not included. Counted here are 150,000 to 200,000 clones, approximately 89% occurring once; the ten biggest clones make up 4% to 4.5%. Sequencing was performed on PBMCs. The receptors stem from a man aged 18 to 35 in good health and CMV-seropositive.

The chain recombines TRBV19 with TRBJ2-7; 9 bases line up with TRBD1. The CDR3 sequence is 13 residues long. The J segment lost 3 bases and the V segment lost 6 bases, leaving 3 bases of the junction unmatched. The germline CDR1 and CDR2 sequences are LNHDA and SQIVND (reference sequence). CDR3 amino acids: CASSMTGGYEQYF. CDR3 DNA: TGTGCCAGTAGCATGACAGGGGGCTACGAGCAGTACTTC.

J is TRBJ2-7 and V is TRBV9; TRBD2 matches at 8 bases. Germline lookup yields CDR1 SGDLS and CDR2 YYNGEE. Trimming took 1 base from V and 6 from J; bases not matched to a gene: 6. This CDR3 is built from 14 residues. The CDR3 is CASSVQAGEGEQYF. CDR3 DNA: TGTGCCAGCAGCGTACAAGCGGGAGAGGGCGAGCAGTACTTC.

The chain recombines TRBV18 with TRBJ2-7; 8 bases map to TRBD1. The V gene's germline CDR1 is KGHSH and CDR2 LQKENI. The CDR3 is 15 residues long. V shed 0 bases, J shed 1 base, and the junction held 2 bases outside the gene matches. CDR3 sequence: CASSPPGTGSYEQYF. The CDR3 DNA reads TGTGCCAGCTCACCACCCGGGACAGGATCCTACGAGCAGTACTTC.

The CDR3 region has the DNA TGTGCCAGTAGATCCCCGGGACAGGAGTATCAGCCCCAGCATTTT. Amino acid sequence: CASRSPGQEYQPQHF. The chain recombines TRBV19 with TRBJ1-5; 8 positions match TRBD1. Germline-derived CDR1 and CDR2 are LNHDA and SQIVND (reference sequence). J was trimmed by 5 bases and V by 6 bases; bases with no gene match: 9. The CDR3 is made up of 15 amino acids.

The rearrangement uses TRBV5-1 and TRBJ2-3; TRBD2 matches 13 bases. The germline V gene encodes CDR1 SGHRS and CDR2 YFSETQ. The CDR3 loop spans 17 amino acids. With 4 bases clipped from V and 3 bases from J, the junction kept 8 bases outside the gene matches. The CDR3 DNA reads as TGCGCCAGCAGCCCCGGGACTAGCGGGACCATAACAGATACGCAGTATTTT. Protein: CASSPGTSGTITDTQYF.

The chain combines TRBV2 with TRBJ1-1; D unclear. The CDR3 is made up of 16 amino acids. V was clipped by 2 bases and J by 2 bases, with 15 bases between them. CDR1 and CDR2 (germline): SNHLY, FYNNEI. CDR3 DNA: TGTGCCAGCAGTGAATGGCCGGGAGAATCTAACACTGAAGCTTTCTTT. Amino acids: CASSEWPGESNTEAFF.

The chain joins TRBV10-3 to TRBJ2-1; TRBD2 matches at 7 bases. CDR1 ENHRY and CDR2 SYGVKD come from the germline V gene. Trimming cost V 5 bases and J 6 bases; bases outside gene matches: 16. CDR3 length: 17 residues. CDR3 loop: CAISPGLTPIGGNEQFF. CDR3 coding DNA: TGTGCCATCAGTCCGGGACTAACACCAATTGGGGGCAATGAGCAGTTCTTC.

V is TRBV6-1 and J is TRBJ2-7, with D possibly matching TRBD2 (6 bases). The CDR3 consists of 14 residues. Trimming left V 5 bases short and J 3 bases short, with 14 bases between. Germline loops: CDR1 MNHNS, CDR2 SASEGT. Here the CDR3 DNA reads TGTGCCAGCAGTCGGGAGTTAGGGCACTACGAGCAGTACTTC. Its translation is CASSRELGHYEQYF.

V and J are TRBV18 and TRBJ2-1; 8 bases agree with TRBD2. With 0 bases clipped from V and 3 bases from J, the junction kept 7 bases outside the gene matches. The CDR3 totals 17 residues. Germline assignment: CDR1 KGHSH and CDR2 LQKENI. The CDR3 nucleotides are TGTGCCAGCTCACCACCGGGACTAGGGACATTCTACAATGAGCAGTTCTTC. As protein: CASSPPGLGTFYNEQFF.

This chain uses TRBV5-4 with TRBJ2-5; 7 positions match TRBD1. With 6 bases clipped from V and 1 base from J, the junction kept 15 bases outside the gene matches. Germline V lookup: CDR1 SGHNT, CDR2 YYREEE (reference sequence). The CDR3 runs 17 residues. This CDR3 is CASTIRQGDPSQETQYF. CDR3 nucleotide sequence: TGTGCCAGCACCATACGACAGGGTGACCCATCCCAAGAGACCCAGTACTTC. Variable domain in full (rest from reference TRBV5-4 and TRBJ2-5): ETGVTQSPTHLIKTRGQQVTLRCSSQSGHNTVSWYQQALGQGPQFIFQYYREEENGRGNFPPRFSGLQFPNYSSELNVNALELDDSALYLCASTIRQGDPSQETQYFGPGTRLLVL.

This CDR3 is CASRDSGSPQETQYF. CDR3 DNA sequence: TGTGCCAGCAGAGATAGCGGGAGCCCCCAAGAGACCCAGTACTTC. The rearrangement uses TRBV2 and TRBJ2-5, with TRBD2 matching over 9 bases. Germline V CDR1 and CDR2: SNHLY, FYNNEI. The CDR3 has 15 residues. V dropped 6 bases and J dropped 1; count of bases not matched to a gene: 6.

V gene TRBV5-1 combines with J gene TRBJ1-4, with 7 bases fitting TRBD1. The CDR3 runs to 14 residues. V dropped 3 bases and J dropped 8; count of bases not matched to a gene: 7. Germline V lookup: CDR1 SGHRS, CDR2 YFSETQ. CDR3 bases: TGCGCCAGCAGCTCCCACAGGGGACGAGAAAAACTGTTTTTT. The encoded protein is CASSSHRGREKLFF.

This clone was found a few times. The chain's CDR3 is CASSWGTGRTAAEAFF. The CDR3 DNA is TGTGCCAGCAGTTGGGGGACAGGAAGGACTGCAGCTGAAGCTTTCTTT. The chain is built from TRBV2 and TRBJ1-1, with 8 bases identical to TRBD1. The CDR3 covers 16 residues. V trimming: 5 bases; J trimming: 6 bases; junction bases outside the gene matches: 14. Germline V CDR1 and CDR2: SNHLY, FYNNEI.

J is TRBJ1-4 and V is TRBV4-1; TRBD1 matches at 8 bases. The ends lost 2 bases at V and 7 bases at J; junction bases unmatched: 9. Per germline, CDR1 MGHRA and CDR2 YSYEKL. This CDR3 has 16 residues. The CDR3 spells CASSQTTGTGGEKLFF. For the CDR3, the DNA is TGCGCCAGCAGCCAAACCACCGGGACAGGAGGTGAAAAACTGTTTTTT.

CDR3 bases: TGTGCCAGCAGCTCCTTAGCGGGAGGGTCTTTGGAGCAGTACTTC. As protein: CASSSLAGGSLEQYF. The V call is TRBV5-4, the J call TRBJ2-7, with TRBD2 matching 11 bases. V shed 3 bases and J 7 bases; nucleotides not matched to a gene: 9. Germline V gene sequence: CDR1 SGHNT, CDR2 YYREEE (reference sequence). This CDR3 has 15 residues.

This sequence joins TRBV27 and TRBJ2-6; D is ambiguous. Germline V gene sequence: CDR1 MNHEY, CDR2 SMNVEV (reference sequence). The CDR3 spans 15 residues. Trimming removed 8 bases at V and 0 bases at J, with 11 bases between. The CDR3 reads CASSTGRSGANVLTF. CDR3 bases: TGTGCCAGCTCAACGGGTCGCTCTGGGGCCAACGTCCTGACTTTC.

This clone came up a few times. The germline gene is not matched at one end of the junction; a read error may be the cause. The chain is built from TRBV2 and TRBJ1-1; D remains unclear. In germline, CDR1 is SNHLY, CDR2 FYNNEI. The CDR3 totals 14 residues. CDR3 bases: TGTGCCAGCATCCGGAGGATGCCCCCTCACGGCAAGTGGTTT. This gives the protein CASIRRMPPHGKWF.

This chain connects TRBV7-9 to TRBJ2-2; 13 bases map to TRBD2. CDR1 and CDR2 (germline): SEHNR, FQNEAQ (reference sequence). With V trimmed by 5 bases and J by 2 bases, 8 bases remained unmatched. CDR3 length: 18 amino acids. The CDR3 protein is CASSLTSGRAANTGELFF. CDR3 bases: TGTGCCAGCAGCCTCACTAGCGGGAGGGCCGCCAACACCGGGGAGCTGTTTTTT.

This chain uses TRBV7-8 with TRBJ1-5, with D possibly TRBD1 on 6 matching bases. Looked up from germline, CDR1 is SGHVS and CDR2 is FQNEAQ. V was trimmed by 5 bases and J by 0 bases, leaving 26 bases between them. CDR3 length: 20 amino acids. The CDR3 region is CASSTIRDILPPYSNQPQHF. The DNA of the CDR3 is TGTGCCAGCAGCACAATCCGGGACATACTCCCCCCTTATAGCAATCAGCCCCAGCATTTT.